This T cell receptor (beta chain) comes out of a study of T cell responses to AZD1222 COVID-19 vaccine. Study-level findings and limits: Spike-specific TCR breadth and depth both grew after two AZD1222 doses. A mostly white British donor set with more females was recruited, and clonal diversity was possibly underestimated. Within unmutated variant regions lay the reported targets of nearly half of spike-specific TCRs.

The V gene lost 1 base and the J gene lost 5 bases, with 12 bases spanning the gap. Germline loops: CDR1 KGHSH, CDR2 LQKENI. The CDR3 extends over 16 amino acids. Only in-frame clones appear in the TCRdb table, and some are missing; sequencing was by immunoSEQ multiplex PCR. This sample has 90,000 to 150,000 clones, with around 85% found just once. Remarks on this clone: Its specificity is not known.

The chain has TRBV18 and TRBJ1-6; unclear D gene. The source material was peripheral blood, sampled on day 0 of AZD1222 vaccination. This TCR derives from an adult in good health. CDR3 DNA: TGTGCCAGCTCACCACTTCAGTGGCAGAATAATTCACCCCTCCACTTT. This codes for CASSPLQWQNNSPLHF.